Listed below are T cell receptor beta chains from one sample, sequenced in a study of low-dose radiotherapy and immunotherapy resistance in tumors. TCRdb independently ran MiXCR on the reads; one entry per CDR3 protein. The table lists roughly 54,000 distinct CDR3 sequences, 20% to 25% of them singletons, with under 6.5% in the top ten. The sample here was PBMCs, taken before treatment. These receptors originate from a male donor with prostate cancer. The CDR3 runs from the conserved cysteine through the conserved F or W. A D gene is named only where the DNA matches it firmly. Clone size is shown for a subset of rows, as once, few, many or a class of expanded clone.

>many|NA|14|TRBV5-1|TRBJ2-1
CASSLGTGGHEQFF
TGCGCCAGCAGCTTGGGTACGGGGGGCCATGAGCAGTTCTTC
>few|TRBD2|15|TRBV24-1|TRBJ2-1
CATSVTGLAGYEQFF
TGTGCCACCAGTGTCACGGGACTAGCTGGTTATGAGCAGTTCTTC
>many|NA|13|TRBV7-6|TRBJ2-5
CASSPERAETQYF
TGTGCCAGCAGCCCGGAGCGTGCAGAGACCCAGTACTTC
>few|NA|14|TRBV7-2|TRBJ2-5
CASSLSRPEGTQYF
TGTGCCAGCAGCTTATCCAGACCGGAGGGGACCCAGTACTTC
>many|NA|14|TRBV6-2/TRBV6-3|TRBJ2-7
CASAGGQGSYEQYF
TGTGCCAGCGCGGGAGGACAGGGATCCTACGAGCAGTACTTC
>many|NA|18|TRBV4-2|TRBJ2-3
CASSHVPAEDSSTDTQYF
TGTGCCAGCAGCCACGTGCCGGCCGAGGACTCTTCCACAGATACGCAGTATTTT
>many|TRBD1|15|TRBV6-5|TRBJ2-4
CASSGQGLAKNIQYF
TGTGCCAGCAGTGGACAGGGGCTGGCCAAAAACATTCAGTACTTC
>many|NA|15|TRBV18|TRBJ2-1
CASSLTRSSYNEQFF
TGTGCCAGCTCCCTGACCCGGAGCTCCTACAATGAGCAGTTCTTC
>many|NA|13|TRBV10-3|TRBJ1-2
CAISESGGEGYTF
TGTGCCATCAGTGAGTCAGGGGGAGAAGGCTACACCTTC
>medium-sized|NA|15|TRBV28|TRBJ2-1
CASSSGEAAHRGSFF
TGTGCCAGCAGTTCCGGCGAGGCGGCGCATAGGGGTTCGTTCTTC
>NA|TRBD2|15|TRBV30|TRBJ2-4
CAWRGTSGRNVPEYF
TGTGCCTGGAGAGGGACTAGCGGGAGGAACGTCCCTGAGTACTTC
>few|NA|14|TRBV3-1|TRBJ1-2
CASSLSGGFGGYTF
TGTGCCAGCAGCCTTAGTGGGGGGTTCGGGGGCTACACCTTC
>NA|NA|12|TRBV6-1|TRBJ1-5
CASNVNNQPQHF
TGTGCCAGCAACGTTAACAATCAGCCCCAGCATTTT
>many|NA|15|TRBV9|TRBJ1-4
CASSALQGSNEKLFF
TGTGCCAGCAGCGCATTGCAGGGGAGTAATGAAAAACTGTTTTTT
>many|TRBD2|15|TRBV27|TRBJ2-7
CASSLLTSGSYEQYF
TGTGCCAGCAGTTTATTGACTAGCGGTTCCTACGAGCAGTACTTC
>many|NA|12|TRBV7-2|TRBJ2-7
CASRDRPYEQYF
TGTGCCAGCCGGGACCGACCCTACGAGCAGTACTTC
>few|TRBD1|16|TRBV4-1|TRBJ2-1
CASSQYSGTGYNEQFF
TGCGCCAGCAGCCAATATTCCGGGACAGGATACAATGAGCAGTTCTTC
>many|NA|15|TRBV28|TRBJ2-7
CASSFQQVSSYEQYF
TGTGCCAGCAGTTTTCAACAAGTTAGCTCCTACGAGCAGTACTTC
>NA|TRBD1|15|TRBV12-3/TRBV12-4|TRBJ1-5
CASSRDRTSNQPQHF
TGTGCCAGCAGTCGGGACAGGACCTCTAATCAGCCCCAGCATTTT
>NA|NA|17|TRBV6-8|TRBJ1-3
CASSYSGSKTSGNTIYF
TGTGCCAGCAGTTACTCGGGAAGCAAAACCTCTGGAAACACCATATATTTT
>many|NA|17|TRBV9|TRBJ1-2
CASSVAMGGPPNYGYTF
TGTGCCAGCAGCGTAGCAATGGGAGGACCACCTAACTATGGCTACACCTTC
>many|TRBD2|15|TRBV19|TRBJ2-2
CASSRAGGITGELFF
TGTGCCAGTAGTAGAGCGGGAGGTATCACCGGGGAGCTGTTTTTT
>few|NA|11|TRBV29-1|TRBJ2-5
CSVETGKTQYF
TGCAGCGTTGAAACGGGGAAGACCCAGTACTTC
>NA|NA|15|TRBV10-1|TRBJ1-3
CASRHQGRSGNTIYF
TGCGCCAGCAGACACCAGGGCCGGTCTGGAAACACCATATATTTT
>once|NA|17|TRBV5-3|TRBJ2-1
CASSFQLQAGSYNEQFF
TGTGCCAGCAGCTTCCAGCTGCAAGCGGGCTCATACAATGAGCAGTTCTTC
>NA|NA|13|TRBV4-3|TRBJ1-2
CASSQERGLGYTF
TGCGCCAGCAGCCAAGAGCGGGGGTTGGGCTACACCTTC
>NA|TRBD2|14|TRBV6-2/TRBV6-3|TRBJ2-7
CASATSGGANEQYF
TGTGCCAGCGCCACTAGCGGGGGGGCCAACGAGCAGTACTTC
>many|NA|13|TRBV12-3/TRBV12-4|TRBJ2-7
CASRPDRSYEQYF
TGTGCCAGCAGACCGGACCGATCCTACGAGCAGTACTTC
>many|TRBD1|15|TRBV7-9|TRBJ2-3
CASSQGQGATDTQYF
TGTGCCAGCAGCCAAGGACAGGGGGCGACCGATACGCAGTATTTT
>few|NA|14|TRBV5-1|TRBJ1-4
CASSALGMGEKLFF
TGCGCCAGCAGCGCGTTGGGCATGGGTGAAAAACTGTTTTTT
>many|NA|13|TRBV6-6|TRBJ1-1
CASRIQGGTEAFF
TGTGCCAGCAGAATACAGGGCGGTACTGAAGCTTTCTTT
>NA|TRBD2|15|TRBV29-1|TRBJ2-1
CSVGWGTSGYNEQFF
TGCAGCGTTGGCTGGGGGACTAGCGGGTACAATGAGCAGTTCTTC
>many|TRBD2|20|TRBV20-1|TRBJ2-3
CSARLWTSGRVGESTDTQYF
TGCAGTGCTAGACTGTGGACTAGCGGGAGAGTGGGTGAGAGCACAGATACGCAGTATTTT
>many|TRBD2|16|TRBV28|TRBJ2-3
CASSSAGREGTDTQYF
TGTGCCAGCAGTTCCGCAGGCAGGGAGGGGACAGATACGCAGTATTTT
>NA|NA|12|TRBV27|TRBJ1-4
CACRGRGEKLFF
TGTGCCTGTCGGGGTCGAGGGGAAAAACTGTTTTTT
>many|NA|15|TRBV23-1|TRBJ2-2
CASSQLGRYTGELFF
TGCGCCAGCAGTCAGTTGGGACGGTACACCGGGGAGCTGTTTTTT
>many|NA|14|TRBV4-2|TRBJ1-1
CASSQVTLNTEAFF
TGTGCCAGCAGCCAAGTTACTTTGAACACTGAAGCTTTCTTT
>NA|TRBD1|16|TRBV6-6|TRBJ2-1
CASSGRDRGYSNEQFF
TGTGCCAGCAGTGGCCGGGACAGGGGGTATAGCAATGAGCAGTTCTTC
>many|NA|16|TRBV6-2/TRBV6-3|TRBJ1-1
CASSPIPGGLGAEAFF
TGTGCCAGCAGTCCCATCCCGGGGGGGCTTGGAGCTGAAGCTTTCTTT
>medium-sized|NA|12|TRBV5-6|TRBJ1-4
CASSLGPGQLFF
TGTGCCAGCAGCTTGGGGCCGGGTCAACTGTTTTTT
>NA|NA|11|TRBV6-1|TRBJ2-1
CASSDWGEQFF
TGTGCCAGCAGTGACTGGGGTGAGCAGTTCTTC
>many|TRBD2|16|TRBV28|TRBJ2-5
CASSQDSGTRIETQYF
TGTGCCAGCAGTCAAGATTCCGGGACTAGGATAGAGACCCAGTACTTC
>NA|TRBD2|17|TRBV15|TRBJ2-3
CATSRDGSGRGADTQYF
TGTGCCACCAGCAGAGATGGTAGCGGGAGAGGGGCAGATACGCAGTATTTT
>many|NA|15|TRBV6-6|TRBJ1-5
CASSYLGETNQPQHF
TGTGCCAGCAGTTACCTGGGGGAGACCAATCAGCCCCAGCATTTT
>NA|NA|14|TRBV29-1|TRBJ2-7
CSVETWRGNYEQYF
TGCAGCGTTGAGACGTGGCGGGGCAACTACGAGCAGTACTTC